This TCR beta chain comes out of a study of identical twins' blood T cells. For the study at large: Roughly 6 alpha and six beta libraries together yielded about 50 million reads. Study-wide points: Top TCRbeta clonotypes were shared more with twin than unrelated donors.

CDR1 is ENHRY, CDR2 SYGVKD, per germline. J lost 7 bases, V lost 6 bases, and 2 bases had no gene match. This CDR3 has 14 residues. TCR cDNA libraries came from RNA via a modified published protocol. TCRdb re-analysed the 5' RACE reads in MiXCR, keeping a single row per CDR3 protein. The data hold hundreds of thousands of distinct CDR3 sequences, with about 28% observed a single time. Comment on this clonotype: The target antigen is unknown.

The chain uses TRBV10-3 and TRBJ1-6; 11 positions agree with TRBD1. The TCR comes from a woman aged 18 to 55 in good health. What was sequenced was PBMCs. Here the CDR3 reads CAIRGTGGNSPLHF. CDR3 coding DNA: TGTGCCATCAGGGGGACAGGGGGAAATTCACCCCTCCACTTT.